This T cell receptor beta chain is from a study of blood T cells in healthy people across ages. Per the germline V gene, CDR1 is MNHEY and CDR2 is SMNVEV (reference sequence). The CDR3 spans 15 residues. V gave up 5 bases and J gave up 4 bases; unmatched junction bases: 7. A J-beta primer mix and a sample-barcoded 5' primer were used in a second PCR of roughly 6 to 12 cycles. TCRdb re-called the 5' RACE reads through MiXCR, storing one row per CDR3 protein. The sample holds about 640,000 distinct CDR3 sequences; around 54% are singletons and the top ten take about two fifths. This chain links TRBV27 with TRBJ2-4, with 8 bases matching TRBD1. Sequencing was performed on blood. This clonotype was sampled from a man aged 60 to 75 in good health. CDR3 coding DNA: TGTGCCAGCAGTCCTTTCCGGACAGGGAAAAACATTCAGTACTTC. It yields the protein CASSPFRTGKNIQYF.